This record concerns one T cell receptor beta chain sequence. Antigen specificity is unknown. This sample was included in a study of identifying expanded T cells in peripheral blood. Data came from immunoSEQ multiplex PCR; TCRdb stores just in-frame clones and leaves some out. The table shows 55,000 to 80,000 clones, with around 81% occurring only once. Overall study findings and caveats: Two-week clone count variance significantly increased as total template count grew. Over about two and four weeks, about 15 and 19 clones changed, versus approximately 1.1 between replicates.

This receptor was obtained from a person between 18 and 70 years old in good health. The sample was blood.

The DNA of the CDR3 is TGTGCCAGCAGCCCGGACAGGGGATACGAGCAGTACTTC. Its protein product is CASSPDRGYEQYF. The V and J genes are TRBV7-2 and TRBJ2-7; 9 nucleotides match TRBD1. V gave up 5 bases and J gave up 4 bases; unmatched junction bases: 3. Germline V gives CDR1 SGHTA, CDR2 FQGNSA. This CDR3 spans 13 amino acids.